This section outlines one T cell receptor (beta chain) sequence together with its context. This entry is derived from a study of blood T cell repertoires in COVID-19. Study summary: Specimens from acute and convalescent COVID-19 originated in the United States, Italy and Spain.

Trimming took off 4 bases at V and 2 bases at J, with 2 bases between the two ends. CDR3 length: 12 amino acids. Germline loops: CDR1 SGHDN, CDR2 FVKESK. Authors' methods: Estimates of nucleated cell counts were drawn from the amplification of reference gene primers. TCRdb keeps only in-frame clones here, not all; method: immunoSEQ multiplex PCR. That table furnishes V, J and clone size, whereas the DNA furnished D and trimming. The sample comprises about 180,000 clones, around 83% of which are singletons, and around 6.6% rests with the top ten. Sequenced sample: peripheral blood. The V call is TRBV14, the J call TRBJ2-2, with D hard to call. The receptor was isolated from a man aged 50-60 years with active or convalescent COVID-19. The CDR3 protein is CASSPNTGELFF. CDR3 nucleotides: TGTGCCAGCAGCCCTAACACCGGGGAGCTGTTTTTT.